The next 32 T cell receptor beta chains were all read from a single sample in a study of blood T cell repertoires in COVID-19. Data came from immunoSEQ multiplex PCR; TCRdb stores just in-frame clones and leaves some out. Seen here are about 350,000 clones, roughly 87% observed once, and the top ten hold more than 7.5%. The sequenced sample consisted of peripheral blood. The receptors come from a man aged 25-45 years with COVID-19, enrolled during active disease.

This clone was seen once. CDR3 sequence (DNA): TGTGCCACCGGAGCAGACCATAATTCACCCCTCCACTTT. Translated, it gives CATGADHNSPLHF. The chain couples TRBV15 to TRBJ1-6, with unresolved D. This CDR3 contains 13 residues. Deletions cut 8 bases from V and 5 bases from J, with 10 bases between. Germline V gene sequence: CDR1 LNHNV, CDR2 YYDKDF (reference sequence).

This clone has a handful of counts. V gene TRBV9 combines with J gene TRBJ1-6; D not certain. The V end lost 0 bases, the J end lost 7 bases, and 11 bases lay between the germline ends. The CDR3 is 15 amino acids. Germline CDR1 and CDR2: SGDLS and YYNGEE. This CDR3 reads CASSVGGFQNSPLHF. For the CDR3, the DNA is TGTGCCAGCAGCGTAGGAGGGTTTCAAAATTCACCCCTCCACTTT. Full variable domain (outside the CDR3, taken from reference TRBV9 and TRBJ1-6): DSGVTQTPKHLITATGQRVTLRCSPRSGDLSVYWYQQSLDQGLQFLIQYYNGEERAKGNILERFSAQQFPDLHSELNLSSLELGDSALYFCASSVGGFQNSPLHFGNGTRLTVT.

The chain combines TRBV30 with TRBJ2-7; D gene unclear. The germline gives CDR1 GTSNPN, CDR2 SVGIG (reference sequence). The CDR3 has 11 amino acids. Trimming stripped 2 bases from V and 2 bases from J, with 4 bases between. CDR3 coding DNA: TGTGCCTGGAGTCTACCCTACGAGCAGTACTTC. Its translation: CAWSLPYEQYF.

This sequence joins TRBV27 and TRBJ2-7, with 9 bases matching TRBD2. There are 18 residues in the CDR3. Germline CDR1 is MNHEY and CDR2 is SMNVEV (reference sequence). Unmatched junction bases numbered 14, after V lost 0 bases and J lost 5 bases. In DNA form, the CDR3 reads TGTGCCAGCAGTTTATCTGTAGCGGGAGCCGCTCAATGGCACGAGCAGTACTTC. It is translated as CASSLSVAGAAQWHEQYF.

The genes are TRBV4-2 and TRBJ2-7; TRBD1 aligns across 7 bases. This CDR3 has 15 amino acids. The V gene end was trimmed by 1 base and the J gene end by 2 bases; junction bases not matched to a gene: 5. The germline V gene encodes CDR1 LGHNA and CDR2 YNFKEQ. CDR3 sequence: CASSQGEDRAYEQYF. The CDR3 DNA is TGTGCCAGCAGCCAAGGAGAAGACAGGGCCTACGAGCAGTACTTC.

This clone appeared once. The V and J genes are TRBV5-8 and TRBJ2-7; 9 bases match TRBD1. This CDR3 contains 14 residues. Unmatched junction bases numbered 8, after V lost 7 bases and J lost 3 bases. From germline, CDR1 is SGHTS and CDR2 YDEGEE. The CDR3 region has the DNA TGTGCCAGCTCTTCGGGACAGGGATTCTACGAGCAGTACTTC. Protein: CASSSGQGFYEQYF.

V is TRBV24-1 and J is TRBJ2-5; 14 positions agree with TRBD2. The junction had 1 base not matched to a gene; V was cut back by 4 bases and J by 1 base. The CDR3 extends over 16 amino acids. CDR1 and CDR2 (germline): KGHDR, SFDVKD. CDR3 nucleotide sequence: TGTGCCACCAGTGAGACTAGCGGGGGGGCCCAAGAGACCCAGTACTTC. Residues: CATSETSGGAQETQYF.

The chain joins TRBV5-4 to TRBJ2-2; 15 bases agree with TRBD2. Trimming cost V 4 bases and J 3 bases; bases outside gene matches: 7. The CDR3 is 18 amino acids. Germline V gene sequence: CDR1 SGHNT, CDR2 YYREEE (reference sequence). The CDR3 DNA reads as TGTGCCAGCAGCCAGGGACTAGCGGGAGGAGGGTACACCGGGGAGCTGTTTTTT. Translating it yields CASSQGLAGGGYTGELFF.

This clone was seen only a few times. The chain couples TRBV7-9 to TRBJ2-5; 7 nucleotides align to TRBD2. Trimming cost V 5 bases and J 0 bases; bases outside gene matches: 12. The CDR3 is made up of 17 amino acids. Per the germline V gene, CDR1 is SEHNR and CDR2 is FQNEAQ (reference sequence). CDR3 sequence reads: CASSRNPRGGNQETQYF. CDR3 nucleotides: TGTGCCAGCAGCCGAAATCCTCGCGGGGGTAACCAAGAGACCCAGTACTTC.

This clone was counted once. The chain uses TRBV28 and TRBJ1-4, with a tentative D call TRBD1 (6 bases). The CDR3 is 18 amino acids. Germline CDR1 MDHEN, CDR2 SYDVKM. V gave up 3 bases and J gave up 7 bases, with 24 bases separating them. The chain's CDR3 is CASSFSPGTRAEGEKLFF. The CDR3 DNA sequence: TGTGCCAGCAGTTTCAGCCCCGGGACACGGGCCGAAGGTGAAAAACTGTTTTTT.

V gene TRBV15 combines with J gene TRBJ2-1; perhaps TRBD1 as D (6 bases). The CDR3 totals 14 residues. The germline CDR1 and CDR2 sequences are LNHNV and YYDKDF (reference sequence). With 4 bases removed from V and 3 bases from J, the gap between germline ends came to 10 bases. The CDR3 spells CATSIATGYNEQFF. The CDR3 nucleotides read TGTGCCACCAGCATCGCGACAGGCTACAATGAGCAGTTCTTC.

The chain links TRBV6-2 or TRBV6-3 to TRBJ2-7; 9 bases fit TRBD2. There are 15 residues in the CDR3. The germline V gene has CDR1 MNHEY and CDR2 SVGEGT. Trimming at V came to 5 bases and at J to 0 bases, leaving 5 bases not matched to a gene. CDR3 residues: CASSSPSGNSYEQYF. Written as DNA, the CDR3 is TGTGCCAGCAGTAGTCCTAGCGGGAACTCCTACGAGCAGTACTTC.

The V and J genes are TRBV6-1 and TRBJ1-5, with 8 bases lining up with TRBD1. Germline loops: CDR1 MNHNS, CDR2 SASEGT. V was pared by 3 bases and J by 3 bases, with 10 bases of the junction left unmatched. CDR3 length equals 17 residues. The CDR3 loop is CASSEGLGQGDNQPQHF. In DNA, the CDR3 is TGTGCCAGCAGTGAGGGACTTGGACAGGGCGACAATCAGCCCCAGCATTTT.

This clone was counted ten times or more. This sequence joins TRBV7-9 and TRBJ1-2; 7 bases align to TRBD1. Germline trimming cut 5 bases from V and 7 bases from J; bases unmatched to any gene: 4. CDR1 is SEHNR, CDR2 FQNEAQ, per germline (reference sequence). This CDR3 spans 12 amino acids. DNA of the CDR3: TGTGCCAGCAGCCCAGGGACAGTTGGCTACACCTTC. This sequence encodes CASSPGTVGYTF.

The chain uses TRBV29-1 and TRBJ1-6; maybe TRBD1 (5 bases). Germline V lookup: CDR1 SQVTM, CDR2 ANQGSEA. Trimming took off 4 bases at V and 6 bases at J, with 10 bases between the two ends. This CDR3 spans 13 amino acids. The CDR3: CSVVLGRNSPLHF. In DNA, the CDR3 is TGCAGCGTTGTCCTGGGGCGTAATTCACCCCTCCACTTT.

The gene calls are TRBV27 and TRBJ2-1; 10 nucleotides line up with TRBD2. This CDR3 spans 18 amino acids. J was trimmed by 8 bases and V by 3 bases; bases with no gene match: 16. Germline lookup yields CDR1 MNHEY and CDR2 SMNVEV (reference sequence). The CDR3 loop reads CASSFRLAGVLPPDEQFF. The CDR3 DNA reads as TGTGCCAGCAGTTTTCGGCTAGCGGGAGTCCTTCCTCCGGATGAGCAGTTCTTC.

This rearrangement joins TRBV10-2 to TRBJ2-2; 7 bases match TRBD1. The CDR3 extends over 16 amino acids. Germline CDR1 is WSHSY and CDR2 is SAAADI. Trimming took 0 bases from V and 4 from J; bases not matched to a gene: 5. The CDR3 nucleotides are TGCGCCAGCAGTGAGTCGCTGGGACAGCTCACCGGGGAGCTGTTTTTT. Translation: CASSESLGQLTGELFF.

A single count supports this clone. The chain recombines TRBV7-3 with TRBJ2-3; 8 positions agree with TRBD1. The CDR3 has 14 residues. The V segment lost 5 bases and the J segment 5 bases; nucleotides outside the gene matches: 6. Germline-derived CDR1 and CDR2 are SGHTA and FQGTGA. CDR3 sequence reads: CASSRQGLIDTQYF. CDR3 sequence (DNA): TGTGCCAGCAGCAGACAGGGGTTAATAGATACGCAGTATTTT.

This clone was observed a handful of times. This sequence joins TRBV7-9 and TRBJ2-3, with a possible D match to TRBD2 (6 bases). The CDR3 length is 15 residues. V dropped 2 bases and J dropped 1 base, with 10 bases sitting between them. CDR1 and CDR2 (germline): SEHNR, FQNEAQ (reference sequence). The CDR3 coding sequence is TGTGCCAGCAGCTTAATGTGGGGGGGCACAGATACGCAGTATTTT. Translation gives CASSLMWGGTDTQYF.

This sequence joins TRBV30 and TRBJ2-5; TRBD2 matches at 9 bases. The CDR3 runs 16 residues. Looked up from germline, CDR1 is GTSNPN and CDR2 is SVGIG (reference sequence). The V and J ends lost 0 bases and 5 bases, in that order; junction bases with no gene match: 10. The CDR3 DNA follows: TGTGCCTGGAGTGTACAAGAAGCGGGAGGCCACGAGACCCAGTACTTC. This encodes CAWSVQEAGGHETQYF.

This chain connects TRBV19 to TRBJ2-7, with D possibly being TRBD1 (5 bases). In germline, CDR1 is LNHDA, CDR2 SQIVND (reference sequence). The V gene lost 4 bases and the J gene lost 2 bases, with 9 bases spanning the gap. This CDR3 region has 13 residues. CDR3 bases: TGTGCCAGTAGTAGCCAGGGAACCTACGAGCAGTACTTC. This encodes CASSSQGTYEQYF. Using reference TRBV19 and TRBJ2-7 for the parts outside the CDR3, the full variable domain is DGGITQSPKYLFRKEGQNVTLSCEQNLNHDAMYWYRQDPGQGLRLIYYSQIVNDFQKGDIAEGYSVSREKKESFPLTVTSAQKNPTAFYLCASSSQGTYEQYFGPGTRLTVT.

V usage is TRBV18 and J usage is TRBJ1-3; D perhaps matches TRBD1 (5 bases). Trimming stripped 3 bases from V and 1 base from J, with 7 bases between. The germline CDR1 and CDR2 sequences are KGHSH and LQKENI. This CDR3 is 14 amino acids long. CDR3 DNA sequence: TGTGCCAGCTCACCCGGGACTTCTGGAAACACCATATATTTT. This encodes CASSPGTSGNTIYF.

This clone occurred once. CDR3 sequence (DNA): TGTGCCAGCAGTGACCCTATCGGAGCGGGGATGAACACCGGGGAGCTGTTTTTT. It is translated as CASSDPIGAGMNTGELFF. J is TRBJ2-2 and V is TRBV25-1, with 7 positions matching TRBD2. The CDR3 runs 18 residues. Germline CDR1 MGHDK, CDR2 SYGVNS. V lost 3 bases, J lost 1 base, and 11 bases stayed unmatched.

This clone came up once. This chain uses TRBV4-3 with TRBJ1-1; D possibly corresponds to TRBD1 (5 bases). This CDR3 has 14 amino acids. Deletions cut 6 bases from V and 1 base from J, with 12 bases between. Per germline, CDR1 LGHNA and CDR2 YSLEER. This chain's CDR3 is CASRHYTGNTEAFF. Here the CDR3 DNA reads TGCGCCAGCAGACATTATACAGGGAACACTGAAGCTTTCTTT.

V is TRBV10-3 and J is TRBJ2-7; D perhaps matches TRBD2 (6 bases). Germline lookup yields CDR1 ENHRY and CDR2 SYGVKD. The CDR3 is 15 residues long. V lost 9 bases and J lost 6, with 24 bases in between. CDR3 in amino acids: CAIGGNGGGESEQYF. The CDR3 DNA follows: TGTGCCATTGGGGGGAACGGTGGTGGGGAGTCCGAGCAGTACTTC.

This chain connects TRBV29-1 to TRBJ2-2; a weak D match, TRBD1 (6 bases). Germline V gene lookup returns CDR1 SQVTM and CDR2 ANQGSEA. V lost 6 bases and J lost 6, with 17 bases in between. This CDR3 spans 14 amino acids. The CDR3 loop reads CSVSLQGLAGELFF. In DNA, the CDR3 is TGCAGCGTATCTCTACAGGGTCTAGCCGGGGAGCTGTTTTTT.

The J gene is TRBJ2-7, the V gene TRBV12-5; D might be TRBD1 (6 bases). Between the trimmed V and J ends, which lost 6 bases and 3 bases, there was a span of 18 bases. CDR3 length: 15 amino acids. Germline CDR1 LGHNT, CDR2 FRNRAP. The CDR3 protein is CASGQSGVPLYEQYF. Here the CDR3 DNA reads TGTGCTAGTGGACAATCAGGGGTCCCTCTCTACGAGCAGTACTTC. Full variable domain (rest looked up from reference TRBV12-5 and TRBJ2-7): DARVTQTPRHKVTEMGQEVTMRCQPILGHNTVFWYRQTMMQGLELLAYFRNRAPLDDSGMPKDRFSAEMPDATLATLKIQPSEPRDSAVYFCASGQSGVPLYEQYFGPGTRLTVT.

Turning to this clone: Distinct nucleotide sequences in the sample also encode this CDR3. This sequence joins TRBV7-2 and TRBJ1-5; D is perhaps TRBD1 (5 bases). Germline CDR1 SGHTA, CDR2 FQGNSA. Deletions cut 0 bases from V and 2 bases from J, with 5 bases between. This CDR3 comprises 14 residues. The CDR3 nucleotides are TGTGCCAGCAGCTTAGCGACAGGCAATCAGCCCCAGCATTTT. Its translation: CASSLATGNQPQHF.

The V gene is TRBV2, the J gene TRBJ2-1; TRBD2 matches at 14 bases. Germline-derived CDR1 and CDR2 are SNHLY and FYNNEI. V was clipped by 4 bases and J by 3 bases; unmatched bases: 14. The CDR3 contains 20 residues. The CDR3 loop is CASSGIRSGTSGSVYNEQFF. The DNA for the CDR3 is TGTGCCAGCAGTGGAATCCGGAGCGGGACTAGCGGGAGTGTCTACAATGAGCAGTTCTTC. Based on the CDR3 plus reference TRBV2 and TRBJ2-1, the full variable domain is EPEVTQTPSHQVTQMGQEVILRCVPISNHLYFYWYRQILGQKVEFLVSFYNNEISEKSEIFDDQFSVERPDGSNFTLKIRSTKLEDSAMYFCASSGIRSGTSGSVYNEQFFGPGTRLTVL.

The chain uses TRBV7-2 and TRBJ1-3, with a weak D call TRBD1 (5 bases). The CDR3 is made up of 15 amino acids. CDR1 is SGHTA, CDR2 FQGNSA, per germline. V dropped 5 bases and J dropped 3 bases, with 14 bases sitting between them. Written as DNA, the CDR3 is TGTGCCAGCAGCCCCATGCAGGGATTTGGAAACACCATATATTTT. Its protein is CASSPMQGFGNTIYF.

The CDR3 here is CASSPDAGQGRAYEQYF. CDR3 nucleotides: TGTGCCAGCAGCCCGGACGCCGGACAGGGCAGAGCCTACGAGCAGTACTTC. This sequence joins TRBV7-9 and TRBJ2-7; 8 bases match TRBD1. The CDR3 has 17 residues. Germline V gene sequence: CDR1 SEHNR, CDR2 FQNEAQ (reference sequence). The trim removed 5 bases at V and 2 bases at J, leaving 14 bases unmatched.

The chain is built from TRBV28 and TRBJ2-2; TRBD2 matches at 15 bases. Per the germline V gene, CDR1 is MDHEN and CDR2 is SYDVKM. Trimming removed 6 bases from V and 0 bases from J; junction bases left unmatched: 11. The length of the CDR3 is 20 residues. In nucleotides, the CDR3 is TGTGCCAGCAGGTTTTCTTTGGGGACTAGCGGGAGGTCGAACACCGGGGAGCTGTTTTTT. This encodes CASRFSLGTSGRSNTGELFF.